Below, 8 T cell receptor beta chains from the same sample are listed, as sequenced in a study of breast tumors, draining lymph nodes, adjacent tissues. Axillary draining lymph nodes of breast cancer patients supplied the node samples. TCRdb re-analysed the multiplex PCR reads in MiXCR, keeping a single row per CDR3 protein. Altogether about 140,000 distinct CDR3 sequences are present, 20% to 25% being singletons, with the ten largest covering roughly 2.8%. The sample comprised axillary lymph node tissue. Every receptor here comes from a female donor with breast cancer. Some clones in this sample may be carry-over from other donors' samples.

This clonotype was seen many times. The rearrangement links TRBV19 to TRBJ2-1; 10 bases are a match to TRBD1. CDR1 LNHDA and CDR2 SQIVND come from the germline V gene (reference sequence). The CDR3 covers 15 residues. V lost 4 bases, J lost 3 bases, and 3 bases stayed unmatched. CDR3 loop: CASSKDRGVYNEQFF. The CDR3 nucleotides are TGTGCCAGTAGTAAGGACAGGGGGGTCTACAATGAGCAGTTCTTC. Complete variable domain (other parts from reference TRBV19 and TRBJ2-1): DGGITQSPKYLFRKEGQNVTLSCEQNLNHDAMYWYRQDPGQGLRLIYYSQIVNDFQKGDIAEGYSVSREKKESFPLTVTSAQKNPTAFYLCASSKDRGVYNEQFFGPGTRLTVL.

This clonotype was found a few times. Just one base apart from a much larger clone, this may be a read error. The chain recombines TRBV15 with TRBJ2-7, with TRBD2 matching 7 bases. V gave up 1 base and J gave up 4 bases; unmatched junction bases: 7. There are 15 residues in the CDR3. Germline CDR1 is LNHNV and CDR2 is YYDKDF (reference sequence). The DNA of the CDR3 is TGTGCCACCAGCAGAGCGGGGGGAGGCGGATACGAGCAGTACTTC. This gives the protein CATSRAGGGGYEQYF.

This clonotype was recorded once. One base away lies a much larger clone, so this may be a sequencing read error. The chain has TRBV19 and TRBJ2-1, with TRBD2 matching 8 bases. This CDR3 is built from 16 residues. Per germline, CDR1 LNHDA and CDR2 SQIVND (reference sequence). CDR3 DNA: TGTGCCAGTAAAGATAGCGGGGCCTACTCCCACAATGAGCAGTTCTTC. It specifies CASKDSGAYSHNEQFF.

This clonotype was seen repeatedly, ten times or more. V and J are TRBV30 and TRBJ2-1; TRBD2 agrees at 9 bases. J was trimmed by 15 bases and V by 5 bases; bases with no gene match: 8. Per germline, CDR1 GTSNPN and CDR2 SVGIG (reference sequence). The CDR3 has 11 residues. The CDR3 DNA reads TGTGCCTGGGGTGGCGGGAGGGCCGCGTTCTTC. This gives the protein CAWGGGRAAFF.

This clonotype was recorded at least ten times. V usage is TRBV5-1 and J usage is TRBJ2-1; possibly TRBD1 for D (6 bases). Per the germline V gene, CDR1 is SGHRS and CDR2 is YFSETQ. CDR3 length equals 15 residues. Trimming pared 5 bases from V and 2 bases from J, leaving 14 bases between. For the CDR3, the DNA is TGCGCCAGCAGTCCCGGGACACGGGCCTACAATGAGCAGTTCTTC. It is translated as CASSPGTRAYNEQFF.

The sample holds many counts of this clonotype. The chain is built from TRBV12-3 or TRBV12-4 and TRBJ2-3, with D possibly being TRBD1 (5 bases). The germline V and J ends were trimmed by 6 bases and 3 bases, with 10 bases remaining between them. The CDR3 totals 13 residues. The CDR3 nucleotides are TGTGCCAGCAGAAGGGGTGGAACAGATACGCAGTATTTT. Translation: CASRRGGTDTQYF.

This clonotype was found many times. The chain recombines TRBV4-1 with TRBJ2-5, with 9 bases that match TRBD2. Trimming took 3 bases from V and 0 from J; bases not matched to a gene: 5. Germline V lookup: CDR1 MGHRA, CDR2 YSYEKL. There are 16 residues in the CDR3. CDR3 protein: CASSQASGTDQETQYF. The CDR3 DNA sequence: TGCGCCAGCAGCCAGGCTAGCGGGACGGACCAAGAGACCCAGTACTTC.

Details on this clonotype: Compared with germline, one end of the junction differs, possibly owing to a read error. The chain carries TRBV4-3 and TRBJ2-3; the match to TRBD2 covers 8 bases. The CDR3 is made up of 15 amino acids. Germline lookup yields CDR1 LGHNA and CDR2 YSLEER. The CDR3 DNA reads as TGCGCCGGCAGTCCAGGGACTAGAGGCACAGATACGCGGTATTTT. It translates to CAGSPGTRGTDTRYF.